This T cell receptor beta chain came from a study of shared clonotypes between healthy human individuals. Sequencing was performed with immunoSEQ multiplex PCR; in TCRdb, only in-frame clones are kept and a portion is missing. This table holds nearly 1,000,000 clones, 60% to 85% found once. As for this clone: Antigen: not known.

Adults of Caucasian background living in Nashville, Tennessee made up all donors. Trimming left V 7 bases short and J 0 bases short, with 10 bases between. Germline V gene data show CDR1 as GTSNPN and CDR2 as SVGIG (reference sequence). The CDR3 has 12 residues. Study-wide findings and caveats: Between four donors, naive CD4 clonotypes were shared at a level of approximately 5%.

This TCR was sampled from a man aged 18 to 29 in good health. Sequenced: memory CD4+ T cells sorted from blood. Subset in this sample: CD45RA-negative fraction. This chain links TRBV30 with TRBJ2-7; no definite D call. The chain's CDR3 is CASSSYSYEQYF. The CDR3 DNA sequence: TGTGCCTCATCATCCTACTCCTACGAGCAGTACTTC.